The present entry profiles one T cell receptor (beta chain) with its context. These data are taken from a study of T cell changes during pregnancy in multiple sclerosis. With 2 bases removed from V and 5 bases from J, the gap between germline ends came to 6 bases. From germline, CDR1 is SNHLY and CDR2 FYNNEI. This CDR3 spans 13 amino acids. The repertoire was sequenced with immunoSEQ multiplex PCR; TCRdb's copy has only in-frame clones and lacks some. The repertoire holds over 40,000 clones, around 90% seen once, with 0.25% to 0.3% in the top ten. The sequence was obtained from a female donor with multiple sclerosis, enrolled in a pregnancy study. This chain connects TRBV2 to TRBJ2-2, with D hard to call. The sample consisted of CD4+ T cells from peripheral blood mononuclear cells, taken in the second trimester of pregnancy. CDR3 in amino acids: CASSEMRTGELFF. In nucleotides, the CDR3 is TGTGCCAGCAGTGAAATGCGGACCGGGGAGCTGTTTTTT. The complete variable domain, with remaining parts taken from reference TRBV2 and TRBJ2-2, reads EPEVTQTPSHQVTQMGQEVILRCVPISNHLYFYWYRQILGQKVEFLVSFYNNEISEKSEIFDDQFSVERPDGSNFTLKIRSTKLEDSAMYFCASSEMRTGELFFGEGSRLTVL.